These T cell receptor beta chains were read from a single sample in a study of shared clonotypes between healthy human individuals. Clones were sequenced by immunoSEQ multiplex PCR, and TCRdb holds only the in-frame ones, with some missing. The sample consists of under 1,100,000 clones, 60% to 80% of them appearing once. The sequenced sample consisted of memory CD4+ T cells sorted from blood. The source is a man between 18 and 35 years old in good health. The CDR3 runs from the conserved cysteine through the conserved F or W. Each record gives: V gene, D gene, clone size, J gene, CDR3 DNA, CDR3 protein. D genes are given only for firm matches. Clone size is stated in some rows and not others, as once, few, many or a class when expanded.

V gene: TRBV6-1
D gene: .
clone size: .
J gene: TRBJ1-5
CDR3 DNA: TGTGCCAGCAGTGTGAGGGGGGCTGGGCGCAATCAGCCCCAGCATTTT
CDR3 protein: CASSVRGAGRNQPQHF

V gene: TRBV6-4
D gene: .
clone size: .
J gene: TRBJ2-7
CDR3 DNA: TGTGCCAGCAGCGAGTTTTACGAGCAGTACTTC
CDR3 protein: CASSEFYEQYF

V gene: TRBV9
D gene: TRBD1
clone size: .
J gene: TRBJ1-4
CDR3 DNA: TGTGCCAGCAGCAGAGACGGGCGCCAGGGGGAGGGGAATGAAAAACTGTTTTTT
CDR3 protein: CASSRDGRQGEGNEKLFF

V gene: TRBV5-8
D gene: TRBD2
clone size: .
J gene: TRBJ2-5
CDR3 DNA: TGTGCCAGCAGCTTGGTGGGATCGGGGGGGACCCAGTACTTC
CDR3 protein: CASSLVGSGGTQYF

V gene: TRBV6-6
D gene: .
clone size: few
J gene: TRBJ2-6
CDR3 DNA: TGTGCCAGCGGGGCCTCTGGGGCCAACGTCCTGACTTTC
CDR3 protein: CASGASGANVLTF

V gene: TRBV5-6
D gene: .
clone size: many
J gene: TRBJ1-1
CDR3 DNA: TGTGCCAGCAGCTGGGGGGATAGGAACACTGAAGCTTTCTTT
CDR3 protein: CASSWGDRNTEAFF

V gene: TRBV14
D gene: .
clone size: .
J gene: TRBJ2-1
CDR3 DNA: TGTGCCAGCAGCCGCGGAATTGAGCAGTTCTTC
CDR3 protein: CASSRGIEQFF

V gene: TRBV11-3
D gene: .
clone size: .
J gene: TRBJ2-3
CDR3 DNA: TGTGCCAGCAGCTTCGATCAGGGAGTGGGCACAGATACGCAGTATTTT
CDR3 protein: CASSFDQGVGTDTQYF

V gene: TRBV10-3
D gene: .
clone size: .
J gene: TRBJ1-4
CDR3 DNA: TGTGCCATCAGTGGGGGGGACGGGCCTATACATTTT
CDR3 protein: CAISGGDGPIHF

V gene: TRBV5-6
D gene: .
clone size: few
J gene: TRBJ2-1
CDR3 DNA: TGTGCCAGCAGCTTGCGACAGGCTTCCTACAATGAGCAGTTCTTC
CDR3 protein: CASSLRQASYNEQFF

V gene: TRBV7-9
D gene: TRBD1
clone size: .
J gene: TRBJ1-1
CDR3 DNA: TGTGCCAGCAGCCGGGGACAGCAAGAAGCTTTCTTT
CDR3 protein: CASSRGQQEAFF

V gene: TRBV5-3
D gene: .
clone size: few
J gene: TRBJ1-5
CDR3 DNA: TGTGCCAGAAGCCCGCTTTTGTGGAGGTGGGGGGATTATCGCAATCAGCCCCAGCATTTT
CDR3 protein: CARSPLLWRWGDYRNQPQHF

V gene: TRBV6-5
D gene: TRBD1
clone size: few
J gene: TRBJ2-7
CDR3 DNA: TGTGCCAGCAGTCCACAGGGGCCCTCCTACGAGCAGTACTTC
CDR3 protein: CASSPQGPSYEQYF

V gene: TRBV5-1
D gene: .
clone size: .
J gene: TRBJ1-3
CDR3 DNA: TGCGCCAGCAGCTTGCAGGGGTTTATGGACACCATATATTTT
CDR3 protein: CASSLQGFMDTIYF

V gene: TRBV2
D gene: TRBD1
clone size: few
J gene: TRBJ2-6
CDR3 DNA: TGTGCCAGCAGTGGAGACAGGGCCGGGGCCAACGTCCTGACTTTC
CDR3 protein: CASSGDRAGANVLTF

V gene: TRBV12-5
D gene: .
clone size: few
J gene: TRBJ2-7
CDR3 DNA: TGTGCTAGTGGTTTGGTACAGGGCGGGAACTACGAGCAGTACTTC
CDR3 protein: CASGLVQGGNYEQYF

V gene: TRBV28
D gene: .
clone size: .
J gene: TRBJ1-4
CDR3 DNA: TGTGCCAGCAGTTTAATGGGGGGTCCGAATGAAAAACTGTTTTTT
CDR3 protein: CASSLMGGPNEKLFF

V gene: TRBV10-2
D gene: TRBD1
clone size: .
J gene: TRBJ1-2
CDR3 DNA: TGCGCCAGCAGTGATGGCAGGGGGAAACCTTATGGCTACACCTTC
CDR3 protein: CASSDGRGKPYGYTF

V gene: TRBV10-1
D gene: TRBD2
clone size: .
J gene: TRBJ2-1
CDR3 DNA: TGCGCCAGCAGCGACGGGGGGGCCGCGAATGAGCAGTTCTTC
CDR3 protein: CASSDGGAANEQFF

V gene: TRBV11-3
D gene: TRBD2
clone size: once
J gene: TRBJ2-1
CDR3 DNA: TGTGCCAGCAGCCCTTCCGCGGGAGGGCCGTATGAGCAGTTCTTC
CDR3 protein: CASSPSAGGPYEQFF

V gene: TRBV5-1
D gene: .
clone size: .
J gene: TRBJ1-1
CDR3 DNA: TGCGCCAGCAGCTTGGGGTACACTGAAGCTTTCTTT
CDR3 protein: CASSLGYTEAFF

V gene: TRBV7-3
D gene: .
clone size: .
J gene: TRBJ2-1
CDR3 DNA: TGTGCCAGCAGCTCCAACCAGGGTCTTTCGGGGTTCAATGAGCAGTTCTTC
CDR3 protein: CASSSNQGLSGFNEQFF

V gene: TRBV30
D gene: .
clone size: .
J gene: TRBJ2-3
CDR3 DNA: TGTGCCTGTACGGCCCTCACAGATACGCAGTATTTT
CDR3 protein: CACTALTDTQYF

V gene: TRBV11-2
D gene: .
clone size: .
J gene: TRBJ2-5
CDR3 DNA: TGTGCCAGCAGCTTGGGAGAGACCCAGTACTTC
CDR3 protein: CASSLGETQYF

V gene: TRBV11-2
D gene: .
clone size: .
J gene: TRBJ1-2
CDR3 DNA: TGTGCCAGCAGCTTAGATGCGGTTGGGGGATCGTTACGGGGCTACACCTTC
CDR3 protein: CASSLDAVGGSLRGYTF

V gene: TRBV4-2
D gene: TRBD2
clone size: .
J gene: TRBJ2-2
CDR3 DNA: TGTGCCAGCAGCCAAGATTTAGCGGGGGTGGGGGAGCTGTTTTTT
CDR3 protein: CASSQDLAGVGELFF

V gene: TRBV6-5
D gene: .
clone size: .
J gene: TRBJ1-2
CDR3 DNA: TGTGCCAGCAGTTTCGGGGTACTCAACTATGGCTACACCTTC
CDR3 protein: CASSFGVLNYGYTF

V gene: TRBV27
D gene: .
clone size: .
J gene: TRBJ2-2
CDR3 DNA: TGTGCCAGCCGGCGGTGGGTCGGGGAGCTGTTTTTT
CDR3 protein: CASRRWVGELFF

V gene: TRBV2
D gene: .
clone size: .
J gene: TRBJ2-7
CDR3 DNA: TGTGCCAGCAGGAAAGATACAGGGAGTTTAAACGAGCAGTACTTC
CDR3 protein: CASRKDTGSLNEQYF

V gene: TRBV6-1
D gene: .
clone size: .
J gene: TRBJ1-2
CDR3 DNA: TGTGCCAGCAGTGGGCAGGGAAATCTCTATGGCTACACCTTC
CDR3 protein: CASSGQGNLYGYTF

V gene: TRBV30
D gene: .
clone size: once
J gene: TRBJ2-2
CDR3 DNA: TGTGCCTGGAGTGCAGCCATGGTCGGGGAGCTGTTTTTT
CDR3 protein: CAWSAAMVGELFF

V gene: TRBV4-3
D gene: .
clone size: .
J gene: TRBJ2-2
CDR3 DNA: TGCGCCAGCAGCCAAGATAATAACATTTACACCGGGGAGCTGTTTTTT
CDR3 protein: CASSQDNNIYTGELFF

V gene: TRBV7-7
D gene: .
clone size: .
J gene: TRBJ2-1
CDR3 DNA: TGTGCTAGCAGCTTGGGACCGGGCAAAACCAATGAGCAGTTCTTC
CDR3 protein: CASSLGPGKTNEQFF

V gene: TRBV6-1
D gene: TRBD1
clone size: .
J gene: TRBJ2-7
CDR3 DNA: TGTGCCAGCAGTGAAGCGGGACAGGGGAAGTCCTACGAGCAGTACTTC
CDR3 protein: CASSEAGQGKSYEQYF

V gene: TRBV7-8
D gene: .
clone size: .
J gene: TRBJ1-4
CDR3 DNA: TGTGCCAGCAGCAGCCGACAGGTTGTGGGTGAAAAACTGTTTTTT
CDR3 protein: CASSSRQVVGEKLFF

V gene: TRBV30
D gene: .
clone size: .
J gene: TRBJ2-7
CDR3 DNA: TGTGCCTGGCGGGCCAGCTCCTACGAGCAGTACTTC
CDR3 protein: CAWRASSYEQYF

V gene: TRBV9
D gene: TRBD2
clone size: .
J gene: TRBJ2-7
CDR3 DNA: TGTGCCAGCAGCGTTAGCGGGGAATACGAGCAGTACTTC
CDR3 protein: CASSVSGEYEQYF

V gene: TRBV10-3
D gene: TRBD1
clone size: .
J gene: TRBJ1-1
CDR3 DNA: TGTGCCTCTAGGGGGACAGGGGATAACACTGAAGCTTTCTTT
CDR3 protein: CASRGTGDNTEAFF

V gene: TRBV29-1
D gene: .
clone size: .
J gene: TRBJ1-1
CDR3 DNA: TGCAGCGTTGAAGAAAGCGGGGGCACTGAAGCTTTCTTT
CDR3 protein: CSVEESGGTEAFF

V gene: TRBV7-8
D gene: .
clone size: .
J gene: TRBJ1-3
CDR3 DNA: TGTGCCAGCAGCCCTCGTTCGGGTAAAGGAAACACCATATATTTT
CDR3 protein: CASSPRSGKGNTIYF

V gene: TRBV4-1
D gene: .
clone size: .
J gene: TRBJ1-5
CDR3 DNA: TGCGCCAGCAGCCCAATGGGGGGGTTTGGCAATCAGCCCCAGCATTTT
CDR3 protein: CASSPMGGFGNQPQHF

V gene: TRBV5-5
D gene: TRBD1
clone size: .
J gene: TRBJ1-1
CDR3 DNA: TGTGCCAGCAGTCATCCGGGACAGGGGAAGAACACTGAAGCTTTCTTT
CDR3 protein: CASSHPGQGKNTEAFF